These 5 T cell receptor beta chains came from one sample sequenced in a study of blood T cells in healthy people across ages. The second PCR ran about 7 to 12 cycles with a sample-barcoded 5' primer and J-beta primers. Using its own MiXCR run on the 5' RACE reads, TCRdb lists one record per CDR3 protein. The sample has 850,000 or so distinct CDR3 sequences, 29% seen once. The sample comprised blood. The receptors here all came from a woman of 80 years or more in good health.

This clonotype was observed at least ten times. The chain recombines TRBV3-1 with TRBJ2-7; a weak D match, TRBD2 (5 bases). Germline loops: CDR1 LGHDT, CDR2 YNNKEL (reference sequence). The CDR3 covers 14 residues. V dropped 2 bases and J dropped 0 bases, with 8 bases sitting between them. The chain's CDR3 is CASSQSEGSYEQYF. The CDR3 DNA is TGTGCCAGCAGCCAAAGTGAGGGCTCCTACGAGCAGTACTTC.

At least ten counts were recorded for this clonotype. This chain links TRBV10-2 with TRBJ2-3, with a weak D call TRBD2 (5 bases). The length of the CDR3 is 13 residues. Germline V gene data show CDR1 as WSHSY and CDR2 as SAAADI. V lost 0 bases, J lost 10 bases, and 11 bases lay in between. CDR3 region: CASSESAGMAQYF. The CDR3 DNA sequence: TGCGCCAGCAGTGAGTCGGCCGGGATGGCGCAGTATTTT.

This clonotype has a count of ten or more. Here the CDR3 DNA reads TGCGCCAGCAGCCAAGGGTTTCGCGGGGGGGCAAATGAGCAGTTCTTC. This sequence encodes CASSQGFRGGANEQFF. The chain couples TRBV4-3 to TRBJ2-1; 9 nucleotides line up with TRBD2. J lost 7 bases, V lost 1 base, and 8 bases had no gene match. The CDR3 loop spans 16 amino acids. The germline V gene has CDR1 LGHNA and CDR2 YSLEER.

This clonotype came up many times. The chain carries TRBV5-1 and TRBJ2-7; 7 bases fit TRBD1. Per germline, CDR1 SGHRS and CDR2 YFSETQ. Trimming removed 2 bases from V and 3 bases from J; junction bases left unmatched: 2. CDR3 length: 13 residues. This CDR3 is CASSFDRVYEQYF. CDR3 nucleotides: TGCGCCAGCAGCTTCGACAGGGTCTACGAGCAGTACTTC.

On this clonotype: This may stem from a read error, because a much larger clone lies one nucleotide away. The CDR3 DNA sequence: TGTGCCAGCAGCGGGAGCGGGGCGATCGGGGAGACCCAGTACTTC. It encodes CASSGSGAIGETQYF. The V gene is TRBV3-1, the J gene TRBJ2-7, with 7 bases aligning to TRBD2. The DNA matches TRBJ2-5 better at its end, which makes the J call doubtful. This CDR3 comprises 15 residues. Germline CDR1 reads LGHDT; CDR2 reads YNNKEL (reference sequence).